This TCR beta chain was captured by sequencing in a study of neurological immune-mediated disorders. Stated time point: technical triplicate 2. This clonotype was found many times. Its antigen is as yet unknown. Regarding the study as a whole: Because no CDR3 amino acid sequences were shared across subjects by expanded clones, private repertoires were suggested in all groups.

CDR1 and CDR2 (germline): MGHDK, SYGVNS. This CDR3 spans 13 amino acids. The V gene lost 8 bases and the J gene lost 3 bases, with 12 bases spanning the gap. The cDNA was synthesized by means of template-switch 5'RACE, which was carried out with 10-nucleotide random UMIs. TCRdb fed the 5' RACE reads into MiXCR, producing one record per CDR3 protein. There are more than 30,000 distinct CDR3 sequences in the sample; less than 15% occur only once, and around 5% lies in the top ten. This sequence originates from a female donor with HTLV-1-associated myelopathy (HAM/TSP). This chain links TRBV25-1 with TRBJ2-3, with TRBD2 as a possible D gene (6 bases). Material for sequencing was CD4+ T cells from blood. CDR3 protein: CASERAGTDTQYF. The CDR3, as DNA: TGTGCCAGCGAACGCGCGGGAACAGATACGCAGTATTTT.